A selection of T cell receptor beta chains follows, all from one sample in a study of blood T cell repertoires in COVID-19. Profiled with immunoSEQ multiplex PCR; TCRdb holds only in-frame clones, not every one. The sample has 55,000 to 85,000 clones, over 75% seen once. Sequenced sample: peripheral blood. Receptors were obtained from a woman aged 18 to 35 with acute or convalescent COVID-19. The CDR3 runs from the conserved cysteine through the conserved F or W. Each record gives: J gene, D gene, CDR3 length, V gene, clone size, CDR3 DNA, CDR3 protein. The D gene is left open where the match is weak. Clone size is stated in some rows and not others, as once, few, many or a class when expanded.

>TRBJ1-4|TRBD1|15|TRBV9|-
TGTGCCAGCAGCGTAGGGACAGGGTTGGGTGAAAAACTGTTTTTT
CASSVGTGLGEKLFF
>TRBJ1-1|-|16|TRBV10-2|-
TGCGCCAGCAGAGATACAGGGAAAGGGGAGTACACTGAAGCTTTCTTT
CASRDTGKGEYTEAFF
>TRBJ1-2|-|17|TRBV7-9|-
TGTGCCAGCAGCTTATTTCCCCCTCGGCGGGGAAACTATGGCTACACCTTC
CASSLFPPRRGNYGYTF
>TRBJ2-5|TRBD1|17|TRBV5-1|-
TGCGCCAGCAGCTTGGCCGGACAGGGGATCGCGTCGGAGACCCAGTACTTC
CASSLAGQGIASETQYF
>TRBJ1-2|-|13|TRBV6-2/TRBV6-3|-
TGTGCCAGCAGTTACTGGGGCAGCAATGGCTACACCTTC
CASSYWGSNGYTF
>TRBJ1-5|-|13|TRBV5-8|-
TGTGCCAGCAGCATCAGGTCCCGGGGGCCCCAGCATTTT
CASSIRSRGPQHF
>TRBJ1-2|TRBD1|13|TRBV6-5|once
TGTGCCAGCAAGGGACAGACCGACTATGGCTACACCTTC
CASKGQTDYGYTF
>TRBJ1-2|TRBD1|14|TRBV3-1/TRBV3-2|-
TGTGCCAGCAGCCAGGGACAGGGGGCGGGTGGCTACACCTTC
CASSQGQGAGGYTF
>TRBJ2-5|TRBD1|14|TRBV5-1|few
TGCGCCAGCAGGTACGACAGGGGCCCGGAGACCCAGTACTTC
CASRYDRGPETQYF
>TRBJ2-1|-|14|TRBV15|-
TGTGCCACCAGCAGTCAGGTTTCCAAGAATGAGCAGTTCTTC
CATSSQVSKNEQFF
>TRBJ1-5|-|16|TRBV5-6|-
TGTGCCAGCAGCTTGGGGGGCCCCAGAGGAGATCAGCCCCAGCATTTT
CASSLGGPRGDQPQHF
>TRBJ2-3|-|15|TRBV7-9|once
TGTGCCAGCAGCCAGTCGTCGTCCTTCGCAGATACGCAGTATTTT
CASSQSSSFADTQYF
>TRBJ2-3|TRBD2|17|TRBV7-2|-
TGTGCCAGCAGTCGCTATGCAGCGGGAGTAGGCACAGATACGCAGTATTTT
CASSRYAAGVGTDTQYF
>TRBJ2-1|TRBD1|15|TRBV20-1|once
TGCAGTGCTAGTAAGGGACAGACTACCTACAATGAGCAGTTCTTC
CSASKGQTTYNEQFF
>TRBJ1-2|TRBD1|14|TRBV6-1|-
TGTGCCAGCAGTGAAAACAGGGGTGGCTATGGCTACACCTTC
CASSENRGGYGYTF
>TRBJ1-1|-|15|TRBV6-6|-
TGTGCCAGCAGTTACTCCCCAGGGCGAGTCACTGAAGCTTTCTTT
CASSYSPGRVTEAFF
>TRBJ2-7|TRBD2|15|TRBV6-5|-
TGTGCCAGCAGTCCGACTAGCGGTTCCACCTACGAGCAGTACTTC
CASSPTSGSTYEQYF
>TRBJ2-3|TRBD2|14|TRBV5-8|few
TGTGCCAGCAGCTGGAGCGGGGGGGCCGGTACGCAGTATTTT
CASSWSGGAGTQYF
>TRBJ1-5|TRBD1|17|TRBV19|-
TGTGCCAGTAGTCCCCGGACAGGGGGCTATAGCAATCAGCCCCAGCATTTT
CASSPRTGGYSNQPQHF
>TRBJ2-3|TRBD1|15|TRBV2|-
TGTGCCAGCAGTACGGGACAGGGGGGCACAGATACGCAGTATTTT
CASSTGQGGTDTQYF
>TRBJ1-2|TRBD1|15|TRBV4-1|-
TGCGCCAGCAGCCCCCCGGGACAGGGGGCGAGTGGCTACACCTTC
CASSPPGQGASGYTF
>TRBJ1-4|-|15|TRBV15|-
TGTGCCACCAGCACCGGACGGGGGGTTAATGAAAAACTGTTTTTT
CATSTGRGVNEKLFF
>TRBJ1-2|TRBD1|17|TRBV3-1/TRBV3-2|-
TGTGCCAGCAGCCAAGCCCAGCCGGGACAGGGGCTTCGGGGCTACACCTTC
CASSQAQPGQGLRGYTF
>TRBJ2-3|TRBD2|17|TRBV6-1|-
TGTGCCAGCAGTGATGAGACTAGCGGGGGGGACACAGATACGCAGTATTTT
CASSDETSGGDTDTQYF
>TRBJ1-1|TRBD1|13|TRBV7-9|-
TGTGCCAGCAGCCTGGCACAGGGGGAAAAAGCTTTCTTT
CASSLAQGEKAFF
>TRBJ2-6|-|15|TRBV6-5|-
TGTGCCAGCAGGCCCAGGGCTTCTGGGGCCAACGTCCTGACTTTC
CASRPRASGANVLTF
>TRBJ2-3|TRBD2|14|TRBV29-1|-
TGCAGCGTGGGGGCGCGGGAGGGGACAGATACGCAGTATTTT
CSVGAREGTDTQYF
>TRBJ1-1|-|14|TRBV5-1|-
TGCGCCAGCAGCTTGTCGGGGGGCACGACTGAAGCTTTCTTT
CASSLSGGTTEAFF
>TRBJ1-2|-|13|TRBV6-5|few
TGTGCCAGCAGCAAGAGCAGGAACTATGGCTACACCTTC
CASSKSRNYGYTF
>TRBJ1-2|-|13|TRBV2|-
TGTGCCAGCAGTGAAGACAGGGTTTCTGGCTACACCTTC
CASSEDRVSGYTF
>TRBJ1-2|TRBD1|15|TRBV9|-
TGTGCCAGCAGCGAGGAAGACAGGGTGGGCTATGGCTACACCTTC
CASSEEDRVGYGYTF